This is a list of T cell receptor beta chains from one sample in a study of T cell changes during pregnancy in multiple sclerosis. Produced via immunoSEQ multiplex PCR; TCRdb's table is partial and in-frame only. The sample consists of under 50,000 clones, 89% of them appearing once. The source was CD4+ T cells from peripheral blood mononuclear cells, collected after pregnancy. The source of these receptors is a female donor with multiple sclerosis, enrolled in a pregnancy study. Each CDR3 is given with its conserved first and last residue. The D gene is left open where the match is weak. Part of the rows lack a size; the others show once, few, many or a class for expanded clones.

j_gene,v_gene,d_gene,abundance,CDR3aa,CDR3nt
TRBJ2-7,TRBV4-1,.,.,CASSRPSALQDEQYF,TGCGCCAGCAGCCGCCCCTCGGCCCTTCAGGACGAGCAGTACTTC
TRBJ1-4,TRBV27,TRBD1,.,CASSSLGQTNEKLFF,TGTGCCAGCAGTTCATTGGGACAGACTAATGAAAAACTGTTTTTT
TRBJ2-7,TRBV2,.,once,CASGRTVVYEQYF,TGTGCCAGCGGTAGGACTGTGGTCTACGAGCAGTACTTC
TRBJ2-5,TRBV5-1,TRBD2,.,CASSPSGINGETQYF,TGCGCCAGCAGCCCCAGCGGGATAAACGGAGAGACCCAGTACTTC
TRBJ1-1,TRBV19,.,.,CASGTGFGTEAFF,TGTGCCAGTGGAACAGGGTTCGGCACTGAAGCTTTCTTT
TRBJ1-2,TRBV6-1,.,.,CASSEQVIYGYTF,TGTGCCAGCAGTGAACAGGTGATCTATGGCTACACCTTC
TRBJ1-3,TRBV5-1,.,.,CASTLEGHSGNTIYF,TGCGCCAGCACACTTGAGGGACACTCTGGAAACACCATATATTTT
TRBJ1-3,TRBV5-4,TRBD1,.,CASSAGPQGDTGNTIYF,TGTGCCAGCAGCGCCGGCCCCCAGGGGGATACGGGAAACACCATATATTTT
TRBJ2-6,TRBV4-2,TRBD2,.,CASSQAGGSGANVLTF,TGTGCCAGCAGCCAAGCGGGAGGCTCTGGGGCCAACGTCCTGACTTTC
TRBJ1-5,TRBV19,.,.,CASRDSGYSNQPQHF,TGTGCCAGTAGAGACAGCGGGTATAGCAATCAGCCCCAGCATTTT
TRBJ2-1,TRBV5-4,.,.,CASSGRQGYYNEQFF,TGTGCCAGCAGCGGTCGGCAGGGCTACTACAATGAGCAGTTCTTC
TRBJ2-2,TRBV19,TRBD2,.,CASSITASGNTGELFF,TGTGCCAGTAGTATAACGGCTAGCGGGAACACCGGGGAGCTGTTTTTT
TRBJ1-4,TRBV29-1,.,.,CSVLQATNEKLFF,TGCAGCGTTTTACAGGCAACTAATGAAAAACTGTTTTTT
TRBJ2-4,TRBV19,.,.,CASSIENKRWGKNIQYF,TGTGCCAGTAGTATAGAGAACAAGCGGTGGGGCAAAAACATTCAGTACTTC
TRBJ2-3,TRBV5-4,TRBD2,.,CASSLGASGYTDTQYF,TGTGCCAGCAGCTTGGGGGCTAGCGGGTACACAGATACGCAGTATTTT
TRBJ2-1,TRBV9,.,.,CASSPGLIPSSYNEQFF,TGTGCCAGCAGCCCTGGACTAATCCCGAGCTCCTACAATGAGCAGTTCTTC
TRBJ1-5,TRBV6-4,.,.,CASSPAGGVNGQPQHF,TGTGCCAGCAGTCCCGCGGGGGGGGTTAACGGCCAGCCCCAGCATTTT
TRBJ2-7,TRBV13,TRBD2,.,CASSSKLAGGPYAYEQYF,TGTGCCAGCAGCTCCAAACTAGCGGGAGGGCCTTATGCCTACGAGCAGTACTTC
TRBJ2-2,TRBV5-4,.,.,CASSLDSGNTGELFF,TGTGCCAGCAGCTTGGATTCGGGGAACACCGGGGAGCTGTTTTTT
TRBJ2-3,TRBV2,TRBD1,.,CASSEGDRGRSDTQYF,TGTGCCAGCAGTGAAGGGGACAGGGGGCGATCTGATACGCAGTATTTT
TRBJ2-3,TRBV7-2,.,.,CASSFTGQTTDTQYF,TGTGCCAGCAGCTTCACAGGACAGACGACAGATACGCAGTATTTT